A single T cell receptor beta chain is shown here with its context. No antigen is known for it. It was across several immunoSEQ plates that each subset's genomic DNA was evenly split. This table comes from immunoSEQ multiplex PCR, and its TCRdb copy is limited to in-frame clones, with some not included. This repertoire shows under 2,000,000 clones, approximately 94% found once; its top ten account for approximately 1.2%. This sample stems from a study of shared clonotypes between healthy human individuals. Naive CD8 cells, CD45RO-negative and positively selected for CCR7, excluded terminally differentiated effector memory CD45RA+ cells. Findings and caveats of the study: Compared with memory subsets, naive subsets generally had larger estimated richness. The four-donor shared clonotypes exceeded non-shared clonotypes in generation probability, with non-shared ones scoring lower.

Germline-derived CDR1 and CDR2 are SGDLS and YYNGEE. CDR3 length: 15 residues. V lost 1 base and J 5 bases, leaving 13 bases between the germline ends. The chain links TRBV9 to TRBJ1-5; maybe TRBD1 (5 bases). What was sequenced was naive CD8+ T cells sorted from blood. The clonotype originates from a young man in good health. The CDR3 bases are TGTGCCAGCAGCGTACAGGGAAGAGTAGATCAGCCCCAGCATTTT. It is translated as CASSVQGRVDQPQHF.